The clone carrying this T cell receptor (beta chain) appeared a few times. PCR primers comprised 60 Vbeta and 13 Jbeta primers. Measured with immunoSEQ multiplex PCR; TCRdb has only the in-frame clones, and not every one. The sample has about 140,000 clones; 64% are singletons. The data are from a study of cytomegalovirus exposure and HLA in healthy donors. The CDR3 consists of 14 residues. The V and J ends lost 2 bases and 9 bases respectively, with 14 bases between them. Germline CDR1 reads SSHAT; CDR2 reads FNYEAQ (reference sequence). The chain couples TRBV7-7 to TRBJ2-1; D may be TRBD1 (6 bases). The sequenced sample consisted of PBMCs. This TCR derives from a woman between 35 and 50 years old in good health and CMV-seronegative. CDR3 nucleotides: TGTGCCAGCAGCTTACGCGCAGGGGACGGTGAGCAGTTCTTC. It is translated as CASSLRAGDGEQFF.